This T cell receptor beta chain was found in a study of glioma-infiltrating T cells. The CDR3 covers 14 residues. Germline V gene lookup returns CDR1 MGHDK and CDR2 SYGVNS. Trimming removed 8 bases at V and 3 bases at J, with 16 bases between. The study's findings and limits: Only very few CDR3 sequences appeared in both tissue and blood.

TCR alpha and beta CDR3 regions were amplified from RNA using iRepertoire nested multiplex PCR. Input was 100-400 ng of tissue mRNA or PBMC total RNA. A single record per CDR3 protein comes from TCRdb applying MiXCR to the multiplex PCR reads. The sample includes over 130,000 distinct CDR3 sequences, about 39% of them seen just once. In this sample, this clonotype turned up a few times. Its antigen is as yet unknown. The chain recombines TRBV25-1 with TRBJ1-2; TRBD1 is a possible D gene (5 bases). This receptor was identified in a human donor with low-grade glioma or glioblastoma, undergoing nonglioma brain surgery, or in good health (not recorded which). The specimen was glioma tissue, nonneoplastic brain tissue, or PBMCs (not recorded which). The CDR3 is CASCPSGTYYGYTF. In nucleotides, the CDR3 is TGTGCCAGCTGTCCCTCCGGGACGTACTATGGCTACACCTTC.